One sample yielded the 8 T cell receptor beta chains listed below, sequenced in a study of cytomegalovirus exposure and HLA in healthy donors. This PCR relied on a set of 60 Vbeta primers and 13 Jbeta primers. Repertoires were generated with immunoSEQ multiplex PCR, while TCRdb's copy carries only in-frame clones and drops some. The sample has 150,000 to 200,000 clones, roughly 71% seen once; the top ten hold more than 1.3%. The source material was PBMCs. All receptors come from a girl between 10 and 17 years old in good health and CMV-seronegative.

This clone has a handful of counts. This chain connects TRBV15 to TRBJ2-7; D may be TRBD1 (5 bases). In germline, CDR1 is LNHNV, CDR2 YYDKDF (reference sequence). The CDR3 length is 12 residues. The ends were cut back, 5 bases at V and 5 bases at J, with 10 bases in the middle. The CDR3 reads CATSASTDEQYF. In nucleotides, the CDR3 is TGTGCCACCAGCGCCTCGACAGACGAGCAGTACTTC.

This clone has just a few counts. A read error may produce the germline difference seen at one junction end. The chain is built from TRBV29-1 and TRBJ2-7, with 7 positions matching TRBD1. Germline V gene data show CDR1 as SQVTM and CDR2 as ANQGSEA. The CDR3 covers 14 residues. CDR3 DNA: TGCAGAGTTGAAGAGTCAGGGGGTTCCTACGAGCAGTACTTC. Translating it yields CRVEESGGSYEQYF.

There are a few counts of this clone. The chain is built from TRBV2 and TRBJ1-2; the D is unclear. Germline CDR1 reads SNHLY; CDR2 reads FYNNEI. V lost 2 bases and J lost 5, with 9 bases in between. The CDR3 has 13 amino acids. The CDR3, as DNA: TGTGCCAGCAGTGAAAACAGTCTATATGGCTACACCTTC. Translating it yields CASSENSLYGYTF.

There are a few counts of this clone. CDR3 loop: CASSERGGSSYNEQFF. The CDR3 region has the DNA TGCGCCAGCAGTGAGCGGGGGGGGAGCTCCTACAATGAGCAGTTCTTC. The chain recombines TRBV10-1 with TRBJ2-1; 8 bases are a match to TRBD2. J gave up 0 bases and V 2 bases, and 3 bases lay outside the gene matches. Looked up from germline, CDR1 is WNHNN and CDR2 is SYGVQD (reference sequence). This CDR3 has 16 residues.

The rearrangement joins TRBV25-1 to TRBJ2-1, with a weak D call TRBD2 (5 bases). CDR3 length equals 14 residues. Trimming took off 3 bases at V and 8 bases at J, with 14 bases between the two ends. The germline V gene has CDR1 MGHDK and CDR2 SYGVNS. The chain's CDR3 is CASSDLGLGDEQFF. CDR3 nucleotides: TGTGCCAGCAGTGACCTCGGGCTCGGGGATGAGCAGTTCTTC.

This clone was recorded once. This chain links TRBV5-6 with TRBJ2-5; the match to TRBD2 covers 8 bases. V trimming: 2 bases; J trimming: 5 bases; junction bases outside the gene matches: 8. CDR3 size: 15 residues. Per germline, CDR1 SGHDT and CDR2 YYEEEE. CDR3 residues: CASSFQTGGHETQYF. The CDR3 bases are TGTGCCAGCAGCTTCCAAACGGGGGGGCACGAGACCCAGTACTTC.

The chain employs TRBV5-4 and TRBJ2-5; 8 bases are a match to TRBD2. Germline V gene data show CDR1 as SGHNT and CDR2 as YYREEE (reference sequence). The CDR3 sequence is 16 residues long. The trim removed 3 bases at V and 3 bases at J, leaving 10 bases unmatched. CDR3 sequence reads: CASSSPVGSGKETQYF. CDR3 DNA: TGTGCCAGCAGCTCCCCGGTTGGTAGCGGGAAAGAGACCCAGTACTTC.

The V and J genes are TRBV7-9 and TRBJ1-1; possibly TRBD1 for D (6 bases). V was clipped by 6 bases and J by 1 base, with 12 bases between them. The CDR3 extends over 14 amino acids. Germline V gene data show CDR1 as SEHNR and CDR2 as FQNEAQ (reference sequence). As DNA, the CDR3 is TGTGCCAGCAGGCCGGGACAAAAGAACACTGAAGCTTTCTTT. Translated, it gives CASRPGQKNTEAFF.